The rows below give T cell receptor beta chains drawn from one sample of a study of OX40 agonist ivuxolimab in advanced cancers. Method: immunoSEQ multiplex PCR; TCRdb's copy keeps in-frame clones and lacks some. Of tens of thousands of clones detected, roughly 84% appear once; the ten largest clones hold under 8.5%. Material: CD4+ or CD8+ T cells sorted from blood, obtained in a trial of the OX40 agonist ivuxolimab. The receptors shown here come from an adult with an advanced solid tumor such as melanoma, head and neck, liver or kidney cancer. Both conserved end residues are part of each CDR3. D genes are given only for firm matches. A row's size may be missing; if present it is once, few, many or a size class.

cdr3_nt: TGTGCCAGCGCCTTGGGGGGGATGAACACTGAAGCTTTCTTT; cdr3_aa: CASALGGMNTEAFF; clone_size: NA; v_call: TRBV11-3; d_call: NA; j_call: TRBJ1-1
cdr3_nt: TGTGCCAGCAGCTTTCGAGAGTGGGGCACTGAAGCTTTCTTT; cdr3_aa: CASSFREWGTEAFF; clone_size: NA; v_call: TRBV7-2; d_call: NA; j_call: TRBJ1-1
cdr3_nt: TGTGCCAGCAGCGGTCTGGGGACCACCGGGGAGCTGTTTTTT; cdr3_aa: CASSGLGTTGELFF; clone_size: once; v_call: TRBV5-6; d_call: NA; j_call: TRBJ2-2
cdr3_nt: TGTGCCAGCAGCCCTGTGTCAGGGACGGGCAACTATGGCTACACCTTC; cdr3_aa: CASSPVSGTGNYGYTF; clone_size: NA; v_call: TRBV7-9; d_call: NA; j_call: TRBJ1-2
cdr3_nt: TGTGCCAGCAGCTCTTACTCTGGAAACACCATATATTTT; cdr3_aa: CASSSYSGNTIYF; clone_size: NA; v_call: TRBV7-8; d_call: NA; j_call: TRBJ1-3
cdr3_nt: TGTGCCAGCAGCCCTCGTCCGGGACATAGCCCGGAGCAGTACTTC; cdr3_aa: CASSPRPGHSPEQYF; clone_size: NA; v_call: TRBV9; d_call: NA; j_call: TRBJ2-7
cdr3_nt: TGTGCCAGCAGCGTAGTGGTGGAGACTGAAGCTTTCTTT; cdr3_aa: CASSVVVETEAFF; clone_size: NA; v_call: TRBV9; d_call: NA; j_call: TRBJ1-1
cdr3_nt: TGTGCCAGCAGCCCCGGGTGGTCAAGGAAGAACACTGAAGCTTTCTTT; cdr3_aa: CASSPGWSRKNTEAFF; clone_size: NA; v_call: TRBV11-2; d_call: NA; j_call: TRBJ1-1
cdr3_nt: TGTGCCAGCAGCGTGGGAGGGTTGGGCGAGCAGTACTTC; cdr3_aa: CASSVGGLGEQYF; clone_size: NA; v_call: TRBV9; d_call: TRBD2; j_call: TRBJ2-7
cdr3_nt: TGCGCCAGCAGGCATGGGGGGACAGGGACCTACGAGCAGTACTTC; cdr3_aa: CASRHGGTGTYEQYF; clone_size: NA; v_call: TRBV5-1; d_call: TRBD1; j_call: TRBJ2-7
cdr3_nt: TGTGCCAGTACCATCGACAGGGAAGGAAACATGAACACTGAAGCTTTCTTT; cdr3_aa: CASTIDREGNMNTEAFF; clone_size: NA; v_call: TRBV21-1; d_call: NA; j_call: TRBJ1-1
cdr3_nt: TGTGCCAGCAGCTTAGCTGTCGGTATTCGGTTCTTC; cdr3_aa: CASSLAVGIRFF; clone_size: NA; v_call: TRBV7-2; d_call: NA; j_call: TRBJ2-1
cdr3_nt: TGTGCCATCAGTGAGAACGACAAGGCGGACTACACCTTC; cdr3_aa: CAISENDKADYTF; clone_size: NA; v_call: TRBV10-3; d_call: NA; j_call: TRBJ1-2
cdr3_nt: TGTGCAGTGGAGGGGGCTTACGAGCAGTACTTC; cdr3_aa: CAVEGAYEQYF; clone_size: NA; v_call: TRBV12-2; d_call: NA; j_call: TRBJ2-7
cdr3_nt: TGTGCCAGTTCGGCAACAGGGGGTGGGCAGCCCCAGCATTTT; cdr3_aa: CASSATGGGQPQHF; clone_size: NA; v_call: TRBV19; d_call: TRBD1; j_call: TRBJ1-5
cdr3_nt: TGTGCCAGCAGCTTAGCGTATAGGGGTAATTCACCCCTCCACTTT; cdr3_aa: CASSLAYRGNSPLHF; clone_size: many; v_call: TRBV7-2; d_call: NA; j_call: TRBJ1-6
cdr3_nt: TGTGCCAGCAGCTTAGGTTCTTTCAACGAGCAGTACTTC; cdr3_aa: CASSLGSFNEQYF; clone_size: NA; v_call: TRBV7-2; d_call: NA; j_call: TRBJ2-7
cdr3_nt: TGTGCCAGCAGCTTAGAATCCCCTTATACGCAGTATTTT; cdr3_aa: CASSLESPYTQYF; clone_size: NA; v_call: TRBV7-2; d_call: NA; j_call: TRBJ2-3
cdr3_nt: TGTGCCAGCAGCTTTACGGGGGCATACAATGAGCAGTTCTTC; cdr3_aa: CASSFTGAYNEQFF; clone_size: NA; v_call: TRBV7-8; d_call: NA; j_call: TRBJ2-1
cdr3_nt: TGCGCCAGCAGCTCCGAGATGAACACTGAAGCTTTCTTT; cdr3_aa: CASSSEMNTEAFF; clone_size: NA; v_call: TRBV5-1; d_call: NA; j_call: TRBJ1-1
cdr3_nt: TGTGCCAGCAGCTTAGTTCGGTCGCCATCCTACGAGCAGTACTTC; cdr3_aa: CASSLVRSPSYEQYF; clone_size: NA; v_call: TRBV11-2; d_call: NA; j_call: TRBJ2-7
cdr3_nt: TGTGCCAGCAGCCGCAGGGGAAGCTCCTACGAGCAGTACTTC; cdr3_aa: CASSRRGSSYEQYF; clone_size: NA; v_call: TRBV14; d_call: NA; j_call: TRBJ2-7
cdr3_nt: TGTGCCAGCAGCCAATCGGGGGGCAGGGGGCTATCTCAGCCCCAGCATTTT; cdr3_aa: CASSQSGGRGLSQPQHF; clone_size: NA; v_call: TRBV16; d_call: TRBD1; j_call: TRBJ1-5
cdr3_nt: TGTGCCAGCAGCTTAGATAGGGGGCTGGGGACTGAAGCTTTCTTT; cdr3_aa: CASSLDRGLGTEAFF; clone_size: NA; v_call: TRBV7-8; d_call: TRBD1; j_call: TRBJ1-1
cdr3_nt: TGTGCCAGCACCGGGACCCGGGTTCCTGGGGCCAACGTCCTGACTTTC; cdr3_aa: CASTGTRVPGANVLTF; clone_size: NA; v_call: TRBV2; d_call: NA; j_call: TRBJ2-6
cdr3_nt: TGTGCCAGCATGGGAGGAAAAATAGCTAACTATGGCTACACCTTC; cdr3_aa: CASMGGKIANYGYTF; clone_size: NA; v_call: TRBV2; d_call: NA; j_call: TRBJ1-2
cdr3_nt: TGTGCCAGCTCACCAACAGGACTAGCGGGACCTTTCTCCTACAATGAGCAGTTCTTC; cdr3_aa: CASSPTGLAGPFSYNEQFF; clone_size: once; v_call: TRBV18; d_call: TRBD2; j_call: TRBJ2-1
cdr3_nt: TGTGCCAGCAGCTTAGACGCGGTGACCGAGCAGTTCTTC; cdr3_aa: CASSLDAVTEQFF; clone_size: NA; v_call: TRBV11-3; d_call: NA; j_call: TRBJ2-1
cdr3_nt: TGTGCCAGCAGCTTAGCGAGGACTAGCGGGGGGGCGGCCTACGAGCAGTACTTC; cdr3_aa: CASSLARTSGGAAYEQYF; clone_size: NA; v_call: TRBV7-9; d_call: TRBD2; j_call: TRBJ2-7
cdr3_nt: TGTGCCAGCAGCTTAAGCGCTGCGGGGCTAACCGGGGAGCTGTTTTTT; cdr3_aa: CASSLSAAGLTGELFF; clone_size: NA; v_call: TRBV7-3; d_call: NA; j_call: TRBJ2-2
cdr3_nt: TGTGCCAGCAGTGAAGGAGGGTCCTACGAGCAGTACTTC; cdr3_aa: CASSEGGSYEQYF; clone_size: once; v_call: TRBV2; d_call: NA; j_call: TRBJ2-7
cdr3_nt: TGTGCCGCGGGGGAGCTGAACACTGAAGCTTTCTTT; cdr3_aa: CAAGELNTEAFF; clone_size: once; v_call: TRBV25-1; d_call: NA; j_call: TRBJ1-1
cdr3_nt: TGTGCCAGCAGTCGACTCAACAGGGGTTCAGAGACCCAGTACTTC; cdr3_aa: CASSRLNRGSETQYF; clone_size: NA; v_call: TRBV2; d_call: TRBD1; j_call: TRBJ2-5
cdr3_nt: TGTGCCAGCAGCCCTCGACTAGCGGGGGATTACAATGAGCAGTTCTTC; cdr3_aa: CASSPRLAGDYNEQFF; clone_size: once; v_call: TRBV9; d_call: TRBD2; j_call: TRBJ2-1